This T cell receptor (beta chain) stems from a study of monozygotic twins with inflammatory bowel disease. The study, taken as a whole, reports: Healthy twins shared more clonotypes with others than IBD patients, most markedly active ones. Similarity of repertoires did not differ between concordant and discordant twins, possibly from limited power. The analysis did not separate different T cell subtypes.

Note on this clonotype: No antigen is known for it.

CDR1 is MNHNY, CDR2 SVGAGI, per germline (reference sequence). The CDR3 runs 12 residues. TCRalpha and TCRbeta cDNA was put through two nested PCRs of roughly 17 and 9 cycles. Reanalyzing the 5' RACE reads, TCRdb keeps one entry per CDR3 protein, without DNA. The sample includes roughly 150,000 distinct CDR3 sequences. The sequenced sample was blood. The sequence was collected from a human donor with ulcerative colitis or Crohn's disease, or a healthy co-twin of an affected twin (not recorded which). The gene calls are TRBV6-6 and TRBJ1-1; the D call of TRBD1 rests on TCRdb alone, since no DNA is present to check it. CDR3 protein: CASSYSPGEAFF.